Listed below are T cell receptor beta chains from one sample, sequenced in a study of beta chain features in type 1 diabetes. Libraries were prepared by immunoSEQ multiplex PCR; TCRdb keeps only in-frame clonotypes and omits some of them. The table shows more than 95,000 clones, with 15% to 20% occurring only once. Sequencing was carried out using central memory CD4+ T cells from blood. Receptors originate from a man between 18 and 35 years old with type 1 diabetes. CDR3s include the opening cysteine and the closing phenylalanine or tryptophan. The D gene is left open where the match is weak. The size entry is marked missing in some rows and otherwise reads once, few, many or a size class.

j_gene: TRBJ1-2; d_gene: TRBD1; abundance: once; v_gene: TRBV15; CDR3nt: TGTGCCACCAGCAGAACCTCAGGGGGCTATGGCTACACCTTC; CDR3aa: CATSRTSGGYGYTF
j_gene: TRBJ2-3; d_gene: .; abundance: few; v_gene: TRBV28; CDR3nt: TGTGCCAGCAGCCCAACCCTCGCGGGCCAAGATACGCAGTATTTT; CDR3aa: CASSPTLAGQDTQYF
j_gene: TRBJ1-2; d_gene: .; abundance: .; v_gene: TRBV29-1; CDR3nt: TGCAGCGTCGCGAGACGAGGAGGGCAGGGACACTATGGCTACACCTTC; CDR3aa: CSVARRGGQGHYGYTF
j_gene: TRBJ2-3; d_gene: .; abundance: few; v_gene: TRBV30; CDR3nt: TGTGCCTGGAGTGCTCGGCTCGGAGATACGCAGTATTTT; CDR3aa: CAWSARLGDTQYF
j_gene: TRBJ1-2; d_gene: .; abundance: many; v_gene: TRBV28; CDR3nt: TGTGCCAGCAGTCGATTGATCTATGGCTACACCTTC; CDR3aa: CASSRLIYGYTF
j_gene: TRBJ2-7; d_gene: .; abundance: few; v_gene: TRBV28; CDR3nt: TGTGCCAGCGGAGAAGGGGACCGCGAGCAGTACTTC; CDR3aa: CASGEGDREQYF
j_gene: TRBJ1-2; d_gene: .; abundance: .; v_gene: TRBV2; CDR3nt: TGTGCCAGCAGTGTTGACAGCAACTATGGCTACACCTTC; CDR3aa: CASSVDSNYGYTF
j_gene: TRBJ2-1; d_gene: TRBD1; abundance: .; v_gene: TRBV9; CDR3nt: TGTGCCAGCAGCGTAGTCCCAGGGGGAAATGAGCAGTTCTTC; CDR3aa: CASSVVPGGNEQFF
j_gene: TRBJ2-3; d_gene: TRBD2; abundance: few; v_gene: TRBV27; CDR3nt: TGTGCCAGCAGTCACATACCCCGACATCTAGCGGGAAGGCTTACAGCGGGCACAGATACGCAGTATTTT; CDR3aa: CASSHIPRHLAGRLTAGTDTQYF
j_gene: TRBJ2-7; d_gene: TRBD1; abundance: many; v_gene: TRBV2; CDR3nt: TGTGCCAGCAGACGGGACAGGGGTAGCCACGAGCAGTACTTC; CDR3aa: CASRRDRGSHEQYF
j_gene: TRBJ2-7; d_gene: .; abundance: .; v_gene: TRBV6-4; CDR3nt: TGTGCCAGCTCGGCTAGCTCCGGTGAGCAGTACTTC; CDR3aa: CASSASSGEQYF
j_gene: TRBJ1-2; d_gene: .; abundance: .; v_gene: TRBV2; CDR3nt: TGTGCCAGCAGTGAAGGAGACAGGTTTACGGGCTACACCTTC; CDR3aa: CASSEGDRFTGYTF
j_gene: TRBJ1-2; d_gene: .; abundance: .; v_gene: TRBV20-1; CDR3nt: TGCAGTGCTAAGGGGCGGGAGCGCTACACCTTC; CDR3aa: CSAKGRERYTF
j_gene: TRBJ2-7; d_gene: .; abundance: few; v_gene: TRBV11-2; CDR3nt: TGTGCCAGCAGCTTAGTCGACAAGTCCTACGAGCAGTACTTC; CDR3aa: CASSLVDKSYEQYF
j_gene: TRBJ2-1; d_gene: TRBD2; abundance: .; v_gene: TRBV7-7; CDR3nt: TGTGCTAGCAGCCTTGGGGTAGCGGGAGGTGAGCAGTTCTTC; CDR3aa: CASSLGVAGGEQFF
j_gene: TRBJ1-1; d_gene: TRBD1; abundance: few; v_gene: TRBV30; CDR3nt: TGTGCCTGGAGTCCCTCCGGGACAGGGGGCCGACAAGCTTTCTTT; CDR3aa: CAWSPSGTGGRQAFF
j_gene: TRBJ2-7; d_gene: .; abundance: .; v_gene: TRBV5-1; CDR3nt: TGCGCCAGCAGGTCTGACTACTACGAGCAGTACTTC; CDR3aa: CASRSDYYEQYF
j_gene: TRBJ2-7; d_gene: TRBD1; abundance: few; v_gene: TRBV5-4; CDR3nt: TGTGCCAGCAGTTGGGACAGCTACGAGCAGTACTTC; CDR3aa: CASSWDSYEQYF
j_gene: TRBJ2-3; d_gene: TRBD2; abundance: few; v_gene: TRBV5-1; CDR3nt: TGCGCCAGCAGCTTGGGACTAGCCACAGATACGCAGTATTTT; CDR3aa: CASSLGLATDTQYF
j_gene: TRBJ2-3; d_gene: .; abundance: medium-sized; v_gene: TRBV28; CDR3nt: TGTGCCAGCAGTCCGGTGGGGGCCACAGATACGCAGTATTTT; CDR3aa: CASSPVGATDTQYF
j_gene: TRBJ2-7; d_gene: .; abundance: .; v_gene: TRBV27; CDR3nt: TGTGCCAGCAGTTTAGCGGCCCGGGGGCGAGAGGAGCAGTACTTC; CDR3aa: CASSLAARGREEQYF